The sequence of this TCR beta chain was determined in a study of immune cell composition in non-small cell lung cancer (dated by TCRdb to about 2017). Looking at the study overall: Histologic subtype, mostly lung adenocarcinoma or squamous cell carcinoma, was determined with H&E together with p63, CK5, Napsin A and TTF-1 immunohistochemistry. TCR-beta sequencing from Adaptive Biotechnologies was done on 34 paired sets of NSCLC tumour and non-adjacent lung specimens and on around 24 tumour-only specimens. For supplementary cohort #1, made up of approximately 11 lung adenocarcinoma cases, paired tumour/lung TCR-beta sequencing was done and TIL populations were generated so that tumour reactivity could be assessed. Several tumour specimens that had TCR-beta data belonged to rare histological subtypes and were left out of the subtype comparisons. What the work shows at the level of the full study, not this receptor alone: The reactivity cohort included only around ten cases, and whether tumour-reactive clones share sequences with the dominant in vivo tumour-associated clones was not shown. Tumour-associated clones >0.5% were found in nearly half of NSCLC cases, namely in around 31% of adenocarcinomas versus less than 85% of squamous carcinomas. No significant correlation was found between smoking pack-years and tumour TCR-beta clonality. Across about nine adenocarcinoma cases, TIL tumour reactivity correlated strongly with maximal tumour-associated clone frequency but not with overall clonality.

As for this clone: Its recognized antigen is unknown. No much larger clonotype is one base removed from it; base qualities were not supplied.

Non-adjacent lung tissue from the same patient, taken as far from the tumour as possible and at least 3 cm away, was used for the normal lung samples. From frozen aliquots of unsorted single-cell suspensions, genomic DNA was isolated using the QIAamp DNA kit. Tissues arrived within 2 hours of resection and were immediately processed into single-cell suspensions. Tissue was mechanically dissociated and enzymatically digested with DNase I, collagenase I and hyaluronidase for approximately 30 minutes at 37 °C, then filtered and RBC-lysed. Relative to germline, V is missing 2 bases and J is missing 3 bases, with 12 bases of the junction outside any gene match. From a lookup of the germline V gene, CDR1 and CDR2 are KGHSH and LQKENI. Including the terminal cysteine and phenylalanine, the CDR3 comprises 19 residues. Only the CDR3 DNA stays, 57 bases, in frame from base 1. A two-step multiplex PCR was used to amplify TCR-beta CDR3 regions from genomic DNA, and Illumina-compatible adaptors were added in the second step. TCR-beta immunosequencing was performed on an Illumina platform as a commercial immunoSEQ service. The paper's processing steps were these. Two measures summarised the repertoires: productive clonality, and Top 10 Clones, meaning the percentage of T-cell templates coming from the ten most frequent sequences. Values of productive clonality ranged from 0 to 1, with a monoclonal population indicated by a value of 1. Tumour-associated clones were defined as sequences comprising at least 0.1% of tumour T-cell templates but absent from matched non-adjacent lung, identified via log10 scatter plots. Analyses were done in GraphPad Prism7 and R, with Student's t-tests for two-group comparisons, ANOVA for stages, and linear regression for relationships. Entries here come from immuneACCESS through TCRdb and include only in-frame sequences with V and J called. Some clones fail to appear in such tables; in the studies checked, an unresolved V gene covers under half of the shortfall, and the cause of the remainder is unknown. The V and J calls and clone size are taken from that table; D and trimming were inferred from the DNA. In this sample the table shows about 3,100 clones, over 65% of which occur a single time. The ten most abundant clones make up under 30% of the sample.

The source is a human donor with non-small cell lung cancer. The chain links TRBV18 with TRBJ1-5; 11 central nucleotides agree with TRBD1. Sequenced: non-adjacent lung tissue. The nucleotide sequence reads TGTGCCAGCTCACCATACCGGACAGGGGGCGCGAAAAACAATCAGCCCCAGCATTTT. It translates as CASSPYRTGGAKNNQPQHF.